A selection of T cell receptor beta chains follows, all from one sample in a study of blood T cell repertoires in COVID-19. Here immunoSEQ multiplex PCR was the method, and the copy in TCRdb shows in-frame clones only, minus some. The table has around 230,000 clones, 65% to 90% seen once. Sequenced sample: peripheral blood. The receptors derive from a man in his fifties with COVID-19, enrolled during active disease. Both conserved end residues are trimmed from each CDR3.

v_call	cdr3_aa
TRBV27	ASRASRINEKLF
TRBV6-4	ASSDSGQGAYEQY
TRBV11-2	ASSPRQGPSLYGYT
TRBV5-1	ASSLLAASTDTQY
TRBV4-1	ASSQDPLLAGLEDTQY
TRBV5-1	ASSYGGSTDTQY
TRBV5-8	ASSHVLRADTQY
TRBV4-2	ASSQNSVDSPLH
TRBV9	ASSVATRGNEKLF
TRBV30	AWSVTRSSGNTIY
TRBV5-4	ASSRRQESTGELF
TRBV7-9	ASSSPAGGAHNEQF
TRBV7-9	ASSVQFDTQY
TRBV28	AASGQALGYGYT
TRBV19	ASSQRFNQPQH
TRBV11-2	ASSLRSGGAWQY
TRBV10-3	AISESGAVNQPQH
TRBV2	ASSGQPQLNQPQH
TRBV18	ASSSLQGNYGYT
TRBV14	ASSQGAGGSYEQY
TRBV5-1	ASSLNQGVAF
TRBV5-1	ASGISEYSYNEQF
TRBV9	ASSPSGGRYNEQF
TRBV5-5	ASSRRLAGGNVNTGELF
TRBV19	ASSPEDRYYGYT
TRBV19	ASSILAGDYNEQF
TRBV2	ASSGDRVPNSPLH
TRBV6-5	ASSYLQTNTEAF
TRBV6-5	ASSYSPGQRYGYT
TRBV15	ATSRDSGGLEKLF
TRBV4-1	ASSQERRTGVHYT
TRBV3-1/TRBV3-2	ASSPDRQGYNEQF
TRBV28	ASRRTGGTDTQY
TRBV5-1	ASSHGTSGGATDTQY
TRBV21-1	ASSKWGDRGNEKLF
TRBV19	ASSSGIGQPQH
TRBV5-1	ASSASGTGSYGYT
TRBV25-1	ASSELPGTKLYEQY
TRBV6-6	ATLPSDGRRAEAF
TRBV14	ASSQGLRGGYT
TRBV3-1/TRBV3-2	ASSQVTSGGAVTDTQY
TRBV5-1	ASSLAPGQPIEPQY
TRBV6-2/TRBV6-3	ASSYGSPVHGYT